The 19 T cell receptor beta chains in this list originate from one sample, sequenced in a study of cytomegalovirus exposure and HLA in healthy donors. PCR used 60 Vbeta primers and 13 Jbeta primers. Here immunoSEQ multiplex PCR was the method, and the copy in TCRdb shows in-frame clones only, minus some. The profile shows 250,000 to 350,000 clones, about nine tenths of them singletons. The source material was PBMCs. The receptors shown here come from a man aged 40-49 years in good health and CMV-seropositive.

The chain is built from TRBV6-6 and TRBJ1-4; D perhaps matches TRBD1 (5 bases). Germline assignment: CDR1 MNHNY and CDR2 SVGAGI (reference sequence). The CDR3 extends over 13 amino acids. Between the trimmed V and J ends, which lost 4 bases and 8 bases, there was a span of 11 bases. CDR3 sequence reads: CASSLTEREKLFF. For the CDR3, the DNA is TGTGCCAGCAGTTTGACAGAACGGGAAAAACTGTTTTTT.

The chain combines TRBV2 with TRBJ2-5, with D perhaps TRBD2 (5 bases). CDR1 and CDR2 (germline): SNHLY, FYNNEI. The CDR3 is 13 residues long. The CDR3 is CVLNKRKEETQYF. In DNA, the CDR3 is TGTGTCCTTAACAAGCGGAAGGAAGAGACCCAGTACTTC.

J is TRBJ1-2 and V is TRBV4-1, with 8 bases identical to TRBD1. Unmatched junction bases numbered 12, after V lost 4 bases and J lost 5 bases. The CDR3 covers 16 residues. Germline CDR1 is MGHRA and CDR2 is YSYEKL. Here the CDR3 DNA reads TGCGCCAGCAGCCGTGAATCTGGACAGGGTAGATATGGCTACACCTTC. Amino acids: CASSRESGQGRYGYTF.

The chain recombines TRBV7-3 with TRBJ2-7; TRBD2 agrees at 7 bases. This CDR3 contains 13 residues. Germline loops: CDR1 SGHTA, CDR2 FQGTGA. V dropped 2 bases and J dropped 3; count of bases not matched to a gene: 1. The DNA for the CDR3 is TGTGCCAGCAGCTTATCGGGGGGCTACGAGCAGTACTTC. Translation: CASSLSGGYEQYF.

This chain uses TRBV10-1 with TRBJ2-5; 8 positions agree with TRBD1. Germline V gene data show CDR1 as WNHNN and CDR2 as SYGVQD (reference sequence). The V and J ends lost 8 bases and 5 bases, in that order; junction bases with no gene match: 10. This CDR3 has 14 residues. The CDR3 protein is CASGSDRVAETQYF. CDR3 in DNA: TGCGCCAGCGGCTCGGACAGGGTTGCGGAGACCCAGTACTTC.

The rearrangement joins TRBV5-1 to TRBJ1-6; no reliable D call. The germline CDR1 and CDR2 sequences are SGHRS and YFSETQ. V lost 3 bases to trimming and J lost 10 bases, with 14 bases between them. The CDR3 covers 14 residues. CDR3 region: CASSWSGDLSPLHF. CDR3 sequence (DNA): TGCGCCAGCAGCTGGAGCGGGGATTTGTCACCCCTCCACTTT.

The chain uses TRBV7-3 and TRBJ2-5; TRBD2 matches at 7 bases. Germline lookup yields CDR1 SGHTA and CDR2 FQGTGA. This CDR3 spans 15 amino acids. V was pared by 2 bases and J by 3 bases, with 6 bases of the junction left unmatched. CDR3 sequence: CASSLAGRAEETQYF. CDR3 coding DNA: TGTGCCAGCAGCTTAGCGGGGAGGGCAGAAGAGACCCAGTACTTC.

This chain joins TRBV6-1 and TRBJ2-7; D is unresolved. V was cut by 3 bases and J by 3 bases, with 9 bases left in between. CDR1 is MNHNS and CDR2 is SASEGT in the germline V gene. The CDR3 runs 13 residues. The CDR3 bases are TGTGCCAGCAGTGACAACGTCTACTACGAGCAGTACTTC. Translating it yields CASSDNVYYEQYF.

V gene TRBV6-6 combines with J gene TRBJ2-7; maybe TRBD2 (7 bases). The CDR3 loop spans 15 amino acids. The V end was cut by 6 bases, the J end by 4 bases, with 19 bases between. In germline, CDR1 is MNHNY, CDR2 SVGAGI (reference sequence). CDR3 coding DNA: TGTGCCAGCAGAGAGCCTGGGGGGGCTCGGTACGAGCAGTACTTC. It is translated as CASREPGGARYEQYF.

The rearrangement joins TRBV19 to TRBJ2-1; 8 positions match TRBD2. This CDR3 has 12 residues. Germline V gene data show CDR1 as LNHDA and CDR2 as SQIVND (reference sequence). Trimming cost V 6 bases and J 11 bases; bases outside gene matches: 6. The CDR3, as DNA: TGTGCCAGTAGGTCGGGAGGGAGGAAGCAGTTCTTC. As protein: CASRSGGRKQFF.

The gene calls are TRBV25-1 and TRBJ1-1, with 7 bases lining up with TRBD1. CDR1 MGHDK and CDR2 SYGVNS come from the germline V gene. V was clipped by 2 bases and J by 4 bases; unmatched bases: 4. This CDR3 has 14 residues. The CDR3 is CASSEMTGFTEAFF. CDR3 DNA sequence: TGTGCCAGCAGTGAAATGACAGGGTTCACTGAAGCTTTCTTT.

This chain connects TRBV7-2 to TRBJ1-5, with TRBD1 identical over 9 bases. The CDR3 length is 16 residues. The germline V gene has CDR1 SGHTA and CDR2 FQGNSA. The trim removed 4 bases at V and 2 bases at J, leaving 6 bases unmatched. The CDR3 nucleotides are TGTGCCAGCAGCTGGACGGGGACAGGGCGCAATCAGCCCCAGCATTTT. Translation gives CASSWTGTGRNQPQHF.

The V call is TRBV2, the J call TRBJ2-7, with 15 positions matching TRBD2. The CDR3 is made up of 16 amino acids. The V and J ends lost 5 bases and 7 bases, in that order; junction bases with no gene match: 9. Germline lookup yields CDR1 SNHLY and CDR2 FYNNEI. The CDR3 loop reads CASSPLGTSGRREQYF. CDR3 sequence (DNA): TGTGCCAGCAGTCCACTTGGGACTAGCGGGAGGCGGGAGCAGTACTTC.

V usage is TRBV7-6 and J usage is TRBJ2-7, with a weak D call TRBD1 (5 bases). Looked up from germline, CDR1 is SGHVS and CDR2 is FNYEAQ. This CDR3 spans 14 amino acids. The ends were cut back, 3 bases at V and 0 bases at J, with 9 bases in the middle. As DNA, the CDR3 is TGTGCCAGCAGCTTTGCTCAGGGCTCCTACGAGCAGTACTTC. This codes for CASSFAQGSYEQYF.

This rearrangement joins TRBV2 to TRBJ2-2, with a possible D match to TRBD2 (5 bases). Per the germline V gene, CDR1 is SNHLY and CDR2 is FYNNEI. V was clipped by 9 bases and J by 2 bases, with 13 bases between them. This CDR3 has 14 residues. The CDR3 region is CASRTDTNTGELFF. Here the CDR3 DNA reads TGTGCCAGTCGGACTGACACCAACACCGGGGAGCTGTTTTTT.

The chain couples TRBV20-1 to TRBJ1-4; D unresolved. From germline, CDR1 is DFQATT and CDR2 SNEGSKA (reference sequence). The CDR3 has 11 amino acids. Written as DNA, the CDR3 is TGCAGCGCCGAGAGGGTTGAAAAACTGTTTTTT. As protein: CSAERVEKLFF.

This chain connects TRBV7-2 to TRBJ1-1; 9 bases match TRBD1. V lost 3 bases to trimming and J lost 4 bases; unmatched junction nucleotides: 6. This CDR3 contains 15 residues. Germline-derived CDR1 and CDR2 are SGHTA and FQGNSA. Here the CDR3 reads CASSLTQGAGTEAFF. CDR3 coding DNA: TGTGCCAGCAGCTTGACACAGGGGGCGGGCACTGAAGCTTTCTTT.

This rearrangement joins TRBV15 to TRBJ2-1; 9 nucleotides agree with TRBD1. The junction had 6 bases not matched to a gene; V was cut back by 8 bases and J by 7 bases. CDR1 is LNHNV and CDR2 is YYDKDF in the germline V gene (reference sequence). This CDR3 region has 13 residues. The CDR3 spells CATSVDRGNEQFF. The CDR3, as DNA: TGTGCCACCTCCGTCGACAGGGGGAATGAGCAGTTCTTC.

In this sample, this clone turned up once. The V gene is TRBV19, the J gene TRBJ1-3, with a possible D match to TRBD1 (5 bases). The CDR3 spans 13 residues. The germline V and J ends were trimmed by 6 bases and 7 bases, with 13 bases remaining between them. Germline lookup yields CDR1 LNHDA and CDR2 SQIVND (reference sequence). In nucleotides, the CDR3 is TGTGCCAGTAGCTCGACAGTGTGGAACACCATATATTTT. Its translation: CASSSTVWNTIYF.